This T cell receptor (beta chain) is from a study of control samples from healthy donors and cancer patients. V was cut by 0 bases and J by 6 bases, with 7 bases left in between. In germline, CDR1 is SGDLS, CDR2 YYNGEE. The CDR3 runs 12 residues. Using immunoSEQ multiplex PCR, the repertoire was profiled, and TCRdb retains in-frame clones only, with some absent. The data hold roughly 130,000 clones, with 80% to 95% observed a single time. J is TRBJ2-7 and V is TRBV9; D is ambiguous. The sequenced sample was blood. The origin of this receptor is a man aged 18 to 30 in good health. In DNA, the CDR3 is TGTGCCAGCAGCGTAGAGGGTTCCGAGCAGTACTTC. Translating gives CASSVEGSEQYF.